This T cell receptor beta chain was documented in a study of shared clonotypes between healthy human individuals. Study results and caveats: Among a handful of donors, about 4.6% of naive CD4 clonotypes were found in common.

This CDR3 region has 12 residues. Trimming took off 6 bases at V and 6 bases at J, with 11 bases between the two ends. Per the germline V gene, CDR1 is MDHEN and CDR2 is SYDVKM. Regarding this clone: Its antigen is undetermined.

Template for every sorted-subset replicate PCR totaled 150 to 250 ng DNA, some 30,000 T cell genomes. Sequencing used immunoSEQ multiplex PCR; TCRdb keeps in-frame clones, though not all of them. The sample lists 1.6 million or so clones, roughly 96% occurring once. Specimen: naive CD4+ T cells sorted from blood. Subset: CD45RA+ positively selected. This TCR was recovered from a man aged 30-40 years in good health. This rearrangement joins TRBV28 to TRBJ2-5; D may be TRBD2 (7 bases). The CDR3 is CASREGGKTQYF. DNA for the CDR3: TGTGCCAGCAGGGAGGGGGGGAAGACCCAGTACTTC.